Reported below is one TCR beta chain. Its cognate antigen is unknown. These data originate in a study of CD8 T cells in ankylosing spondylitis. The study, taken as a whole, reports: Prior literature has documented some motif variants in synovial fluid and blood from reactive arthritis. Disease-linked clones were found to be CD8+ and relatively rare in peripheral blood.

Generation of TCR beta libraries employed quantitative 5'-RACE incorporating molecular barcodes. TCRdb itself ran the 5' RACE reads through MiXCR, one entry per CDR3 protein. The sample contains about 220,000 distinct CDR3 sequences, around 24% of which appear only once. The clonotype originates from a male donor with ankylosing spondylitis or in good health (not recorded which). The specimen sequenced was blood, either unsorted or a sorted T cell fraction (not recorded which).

CDR3 DNA sequence: TGTGCCATCAGTGAGGGGGACAGGGCAACTTTCTTT. Residues: CAISEGDRATFF. The chain has TRBV10-3 and TRBJ1-1, with TRBD1 matching over 9 bases. The CDR3 sequence is 12 residues long. The germline V gene encodes CDR1 ENHRY and CDR2 SYGVKD. V lost 2 bases to trimming and J lost 12 bases; unmatched junction nucleotides: 4.